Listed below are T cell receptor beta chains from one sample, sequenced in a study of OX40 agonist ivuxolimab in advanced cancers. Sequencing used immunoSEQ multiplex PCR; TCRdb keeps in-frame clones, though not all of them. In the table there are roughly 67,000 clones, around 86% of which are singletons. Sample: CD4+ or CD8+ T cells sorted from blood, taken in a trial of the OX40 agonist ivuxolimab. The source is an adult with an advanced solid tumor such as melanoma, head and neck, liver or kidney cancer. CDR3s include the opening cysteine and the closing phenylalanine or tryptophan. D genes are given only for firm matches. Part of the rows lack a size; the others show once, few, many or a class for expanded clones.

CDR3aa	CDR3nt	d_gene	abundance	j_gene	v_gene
CASRGYLDGAYEQYF	TGTGCCAGCAGAGGATACTTGGACGGAGCCTACGAGCAGTACTTC	-	-	TRBJ2-7	TRBV6-1
CASRKFPPGQGNSPLHF	TGTGCCAGCAGAAAATTCCCTCCGGGACAGGGGAATTCACCCCTCCACTTT	TRBD1	-	TRBJ1-6	TRBV2
CATAETADQETQYF	TGTGCCACCGCAGAGACAGCTGACCAAGAGACCCAGTACTTC	-	-	TRBJ2-5	TRBV10-3
CASSEARVVNPYEQYF	TGTGCCAGCAGTGAAGCTAGGGTAGTTAATCCCTACGAGCAGTACTTC	-	-	TRBJ2-7	TRBV6-1
CASSLDRGYSYEQYF	TGTGCCAGCAGCTTGGACAGGGGCTACTCCTACGAGCAGTACTTC	TRBD1	-	TRBJ2-7	TRBV5-5
CASSLGEVGEQFF	TGTGCCAGCAGCTTGGGGGAGGTTGGTGAGCAGTTCTTC	-	-	TRBJ2-1	TRBV5-4
CASGRIAGGPSNEQFF	TGTGCTAGTGGTAGAATAGCGGGGGGCCCATCGAATGAGCAGTTCTTC	TRBD2	-	TRBJ2-1	TRBV12-5
CASSITSGGSYEQYF	TGTGCCAGTAGTATTACTAGCGGGGGGTCCTACGAGCAGTACTTC	TRBD2	-	TRBJ2-7	TRBV19
CASSPLRPFEQFF	TGTGCCAGCAGTCCACTTCGCCCGTTTGAGCAGTTCTTC	-	-	TRBJ2-1	TRBV27
CASSQGVSSGELFF	TGCGCCAGCAGCCAAGGGGTTAGCTCCGGGGAGCTGTTTTTT	-	-	TRBJ2-2	TRBV4-1
CASSLFWGANEKLFF	TGTGCCAGCAGCTTGTTTTGGGGGGCTAATGAAAAACTGTTTTTT	-	-	TRBJ1-4	TRBV5-6
CASSLLAAGTDTQYF	TGTGCCAGCAGCCTGCTAGCCGCCGGGACAGATACGCAGTATTTT	-	-	TRBJ2-3	TRBV11-2
CASSAPLSWGYTF	TGTGCCAGCAGCGCCCCTCTCTCGTGGGGTTACACCTTC	-	-	TRBJ1-2	TRBV9
CASSPQGVRTEAFF	TGTGCCAGCAGCCCCCAGGGAGTAAGGACTGAAGCTTTCTTT	-	-	TRBJ1-1	TRBV6-6
CATSRDLSGANVLTF	TGTGCCACCAGCAGAGACCTCTCTGGGGCCAACGTCCTGACTTTC	-	-	TRBJ2-6	TRBV15
CASSLERPGREGETQYF	TGTGCCAGCAGCTTAGAAAGGCCAGGCCGGGAGGGAGAGACCCAGTACTTC	TRBD2	-	TRBJ2-5	TRBV7-2
CASSVDGTDTQYF	TGTGCCAGCAGCGTAGATGGAACAGATACGCAGTATTTT	-	-	TRBJ2-3	TRBV9
CASSSGVNYGYTF	TGTGCCAGCAGTTCCGGGGTTAACTATGGCTACACCTTC	-	once	TRBJ1-2	TRBV28
CASSGGQGEGQPQHF	TGTGCCAGCAGTGGGGGACAGGGGGAGGGTCAGCCCCAGCATTTT	TRBD1	few	TRBJ1-5	TRBV2
CASSFIGQGERNEQFF	TGTGCCAGCAGTTTCATAGGCCAGGGTGAGCGCAATGAGCAGTTCTTC	-	-	TRBJ2-1	TRBV27
CASSLLVGTRTDTQYF	TGTGCCAGCAGCCTTCTGGTAGGGACGAGGACAGATACGCAGTATTTT	-	few	TRBJ2-3	TRBV11-2
CASSKRTSGLGGNEQFF	TGTGCCAGTAGTAAACGGACTAGCGGGTTGGGGGGCAATGAGCAGTTCTTC	TRBD2	-	TRBJ2-1	TRBV19
CASSGIGENTEAFF	TGTGCCAGCAGTGGAATTGGTGAGAACACTGAAGCTTTCTTT	-	-	TRBJ1-1	TRBV2
CASSYGPRRNTEAFF	TGTGCCAGCAGTTACGGTCCCAGGCGGAATACTGAAGCTTTCTTT	-	-	TRBJ1-1	TRBV6-5
CASSLAGTGSEKLFF	TGTGCCAGCAGCTTAGCGGGGACAGGGAGTGAAAAACTGTTTTTT	TRBD1	-	TRBJ1-4	TRBV7-9
CASTPTGGNSSPLHF	TGTGCCAGCACCCCGACAGGGGGCAACAGTTCACCCCTCCACTTT	TRBD1	-	TRBJ1-6	TRBV6-5
CASRARAGGQETQYF	TGTGCCAGCAGAGCAAGGGCGGGGGGCCAAGAGACCCAGTACTTC	TRBD2	-	TRBJ2-5	TRBV2
CAISLRQGADEKLFF	TGTGCCATCAGCTTGAGACAGGGGGCGGATGAAAAACTGTTTTTT	TRBD1	-	TRBJ1-4	TRBV10-3
CASSSIGGDEQYF	TGTGCCAGCAGTTCCATCGGCGGGGACGAGCAGTACTTC	-	-	TRBJ2-7	TRBV6-6
CASSLENSPLHF	TGTGCCAGCAGCTTAGAGAATTCACCCCTCCACTTT	-	-	TRBJ1-6	TRBV11-2
CASSLAGGISYEQYF	TGTGCCAGCAGCTTAGCGGGCGGGATTTCCTACGAGCAGTACTTC	-	-	TRBJ2-7	TRBV7-2
CASSQDRDNSPLHF	TGTGCCAGCAGTCAGGACAGGGATAATTCACCCCTCCACTTT	TRBD1	few	TRBJ1-6	TRBV2
CASSESPPPNTEAFF	TGCGCCAGCAGTGAGAGCCCACCTCCGAACACTGAAGCTTTCTTT	-	-	TRBJ1-1	TRBV10-2
CATSRDWQGGRNYGYTF	TGTGCCACCAGCAGAGATTGGCAGGGTGGCCGCAACTATGGCTACACCTTC	-	-	TRBJ1-2	TRBV15
CASSLGDRGSYNEQFF	TGCGCCAGCAGCTTGGGGGACAGGGGGTCCTACAATGAGCAGTTCTTC	TRBD1	-	TRBJ2-1	TRBV5-1
CASSPLSTDTQYF	TGCGCCAGCAGCCCCCTTAGCACAGATACGCAGTATTTT	-	once	TRBJ2-3	TRBV5-1
CASSDRGFPDTQYF	TGTGCCAGTAGCGACAGGGGATTTCCAGATACGCAGTATTTT	TRBD1	-	TRBJ2-3	TRBV19
CASSVSGGNQPQHF	TGTGCCAGCAGTGTCTCAGGGGGCAATCAGCCCCAGCATTTT	-	-	TRBJ1-5	TRBV2
CAIRGTGGLSGYTF	TGTGCCATCAGAGGGACAGGGGGCCTTAGTGGCTACACCTTC	TRBD1	-	TRBJ1-2	TRBV10-3
CASSPPQGIAQYF	TGTGCCAGCAGCCCACCCCAGGGGATCGCCCAGTACTTC	-	few	TRBJ2-5	TRBV7-7
CASSLTGQGSYEQYF	TGCGCCAGCAGCTTGACGGGACAGGGCTCCTACGAGCAGTACTTC	TRBD1	few	TRBJ2-7	TRBV5-1
CASSPTSFPDTQYF	TGCGCCAGCAGCCCGACTAGTTTCCCAGATACGCAGTATTTT	-	-	TRBJ2-3	TRBV5-1
CAGSATGVNEKLFF	TGTGCCGGCAGTGCGACAGGGGTTAATGAAAAACTGTTTTTT	TRBD1	-	TRBJ1-4	TRBV2
CASSPGQGNYGYTF	TGTGCCAGCAGCCCCGGACAGGGTAACTATGGCTACACCTTC	TRBD1	-	TRBJ1-2	TRBV6-5
CASRRGASADTQYF	TGTGCCAGCAGGCGGGGGGCCTCTGCAGATACGCAGTATTTT	TRBD2	-	TRBJ2-3	TRBV6-4
CASSSTLNHGYTF	TGTGCCAGCAGCTCGACACTTAATCATGGCTACACCTTC	-	-	TRBJ1-2	TRBV7-2
CASWQPQSPLHF	TGTGCCAGCTGGCAACCGCAATCACCCCTCCACTTT	-	-	TRBJ1-6	TRBV27
CASSPGRLAGMQYF	TGTGCCAGCAGCCCGGGTCGCCTAGCGGGGATGCAGTACTTC	TRBD2	-	TRBJ2-7	TRBV7-3
CSVGGSNQPQHF	TGCAGCGTTGGGGGGAGCAATCAGCCCCAGCATTTT	-	few	TRBJ1-5	TRBV29-1
CASSERSLPPYGYTF	TGCGCCAGCAGTGAAAGGTCCTTACCGCCTTATGGCTACACCTTC	-	-	TRBJ1-2	TRBV10-2
CASSPRARVNEKLFF	TGTGCCAGCTCACCACGGGCACGGGTAAATGAAAAACTGTTTTTT	-	-	TRBJ1-4	TRBV18
CASSLGSGVGDTQYF	TGCGCCAGCAGCTTGGGGAGCGGGGTAGGGGATACGCAGTATTTT	TRBD2	-	TRBJ2-3	TRBV5-1
CASSYSGEAEQYF	TGTGCCAGCAGTTACAGCGGGGAGGCCGAGCAGTACTTC	TRBD2	once	TRBJ2-7	TRBV6-5